This passage covers 5 T cell receptor beta chains from one sample sequenced in a study of blood T cells in healthy people across ages. A second PCR of roughly 7 to 11 cycles used a sample-barcoded 5' primer and a J-beta primer mix. TCRdb itself ran the 5' RACE reads through MiXCR, one entry per CDR3 protein. Among over 1.5 million distinct CDR3 sequences, 49% were seen once, and the ten largest hold less than 2.5%. The specimen was blood. Receptor source: a woman aged 40 to 55 in good health.

The chain joins TRBV12-3 or TRBV12-4 to TRBJ2-7; D unclear. The CDR3 totals 14 residues. The germline V and J ends were trimmed by 2 bases and 1 base, with 9 bases remaining between them. The DNA for the CDR3 is TGTGCCAGCAGTTTAATGGGTTTATCCTACGAGCAGTACTTC. This gives the protein CASSLMGLSYEQYF.

This clonotype was observed once. This could be a read error, since a much larger clone is one nucleotide away. The chain is built from TRBV9 and TRBJ2-1, with 12 bases matching TRBD2. This CDR3 region has 15 residues. V was clipped by 3 bases and J by 7 bases; unmatched bases: 5. Germline CDR1 and CDR2: SGDLS and YYNGEE. The CDR3 sequence is CASSAGLAGRNEQFF. The CDR3 nucleotides are TGTGCCAGCAGCGCAGGACTAGCGGGGAGGAATGAGCAGTTCTTC.

The chain couples TRBV27 to TRBJ1-5; 7 bases align to TRBD1. The CDR3 runs to 15 residues. Germline CDR1 MNHEY, CDR2 SMNVEV (reference sequence). V lost 4 bases to trimming and J lost 6 bases; unmatched junction nucleotides: 9. The CDR3 DNA sequence: TGTGCCAGCAGTTCTCAACAGGGGAGGTTTCAGCCCCAGCATTTT. Protein sequence: CASSSQQGRFQPQHF.

The chain is built from TRBV2 and TRBJ1-2; no clear D. The CDR3 covers 10 residues. The germline gives CDR1 SNHLY, CDR2 FYNNEI. Between the trimmed V and J ends, which lost 2 bases and 8 bases, there was a span of 3 bases. CDR3: CASSEWGYTF. CDR3 DNA sequence: TGTGCCAGCAGTGAATGGGGCTACACCTTC.

J is TRBJ1-2 and V is TRBV5-1, with D perhaps TRBD1 (6 bases). With 2 bases removed from V and 2 bases from J, the gap between germline ends came to 10 bases. The CDR3 is made up of 14 amino acids. Germline-derived CDR1 and CDR2 are SGHRS and YFSETQ. The CDR3 DNA reads TGCGCCAGCAGCTTCGAGGGACACAACTATGGCTACACCTTC. This encodes CASSFEGHNYGYTF.